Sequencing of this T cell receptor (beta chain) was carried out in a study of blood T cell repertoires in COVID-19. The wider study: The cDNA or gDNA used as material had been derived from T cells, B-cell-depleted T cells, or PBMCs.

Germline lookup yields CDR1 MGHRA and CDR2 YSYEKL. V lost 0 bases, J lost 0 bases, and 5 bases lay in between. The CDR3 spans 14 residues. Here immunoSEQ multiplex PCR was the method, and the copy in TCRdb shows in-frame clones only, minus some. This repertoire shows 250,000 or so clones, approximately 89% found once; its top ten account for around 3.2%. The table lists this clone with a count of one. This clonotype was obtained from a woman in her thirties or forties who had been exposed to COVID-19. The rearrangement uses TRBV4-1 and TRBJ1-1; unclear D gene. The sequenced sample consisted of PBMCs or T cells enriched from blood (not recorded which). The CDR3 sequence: CASSQEGMNTEAFF. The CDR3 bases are TGCGCCAGCAGCCAAGAGGGCATGAACACTGAAGCTTTCTTT.